The 20 T cell receptor beta chains reported below all come from one sample, sequenced in a study of blood T cells in healthy people across ages. The use of a sample-barcoded 5' primer and a J-beta primer mix characterized a second PCR of about 6 to 12 cycles. TCRdb itself ran the 5' RACE reads through MiXCR, one entry per CDR3 protein. This sample yields about 600,000 distinct CDR3 sequences, of which about 45% are seen a single time; 20% to 25% belongs to the top ten. The sequenced material came from blood. All receptors derive from a man aged 80 or over in good health.

This clonotype was found a few times. The chain uses TRBV6-5 and TRBJ2-3, with TRBD1 as a possible D gene (5 bases). V shed 6 bases and J shed 6 bases, with 16 bases lying between them. Germline CDR1 and CDR2: MNHEY and SVGAGI. This CDR3 region has 14 residues. The CDR3 sequence is CASSQGSSWDTQYF. DNA for the CDR3: TGTGCCAGCAGCCAGGGTTCGAGTTGGGATACGCAGTATTTT.

The sample holds one count of this clonotype. V gene TRBV28 combines with J gene TRBJ1-2; TRBD1 aligns across 7 bases. The CDR3 length is 13 residues. J gave up 4 bases and V 5 bases, and 4 bases lay outside the gene matches. Germline lookup yields CDR1 MDHEN and CDR2 SYDVKM. The CDR3 region is CASSEGQRYGYTF. CDR3 DNA: TGTGCCAGCAGTGAGGGACAGCGCTATGGCTACACCTTC.

The CDR3 spells CASTDPMRDIGYTF. DNA of the CDR3: TGTGCCAGCACAGACCCTATGAGGGATATTGGCTACACCTTC. The rearrangement joins TRBV6-1 to TRBJ1-2; D gene unclear. V gave up 7 bases and J gave up 7 bases, with 19 bases separating them. CDR1 and CDR2 (germline): MNHNS, SASEGT. The CDR3 spans 14 residues.

The J gene is TRBJ2-1, the V gene TRBV5-1; D is perhaps TRBD2 (7 bases). This CDR3 spans 15 amino acids. CDR1 is SGHRS and CDR2 is YFSETQ in the germline V gene. Trimming pared 4 bases from V and 7 bases from J, leaving 18 bases between. The CDR3 coding sequence is TGCGCCAGCAGCCACGGAGGGGGACTACAAAATGAGCAGTTCTTC. This gives the protein CASSHGGGLQNEQFF.

CDR3 amino acids: CSAAWAGNEQFF. DNA for the CDR3: TGCAGTGCTGCTTGGGCGGGGAATGAGCAGTTCTTC. The chain has TRBV20-1 and TRBJ2-1; tentatively, D is TRBD2 (6 bases). V dropped 5 bases and J dropped 7 bases, with 12 bases sitting between them. The CDR3 is made up of 12 amino acids. In germline, CDR1 is DFQATT, CDR2 SNEGSKA (reference sequence).

The chain uses TRBV20-1 and TRBJ2-7, with 7 bases lining up with TRBD2. J was trimmed by 7 bases and V by 3 bases; bases with no gene match: 12. The CDR3 has 14 residues. CDR1 is DFQATT and CDR2 is SNEGSKA in the germline V gene (reference sequence). This CDR3 reads CSAREAGTSREQYF. The DNA for the CDR3 is TGCAGTGCTAGGGAAGCGGGGACCTCCCGGGAGCAGTACTTC.

This clonotype turned up a few times. The gene calls are TRBV5-1 and TRBJ2-4; 9 bases line up with TRBD1. Matching the DNA end better, TRBJ2-7 makes the J call doubtful. The CDR3 loop spans 14 amino acids. Germline V lookup: CDR1 SGHRS, CDR2 YFSETQ. CDR3 amino acids: CASSQGQGNDEQYF. In DNA form, the CDR3 reads TGCGCCAGCAGCCAGGGACAGGGAAACGACGAGCAGTACTTC.

Written as DNA, the CDR3 is TGTGCCAGCAGCTTTTTGGGGGGGACGAACACCGGGGAGCTGTTTTTT. Protein sequence: CASSFLGGTNTGELFF. The chain links TRBV7-2 to TRBJ2-2; 7 bases map to TRBD2. Per germline, CDR1 SGHTA and CDR2 FQGNSA. The ends lost 3 bases at V and 0 bases at J; junction bases unmatched: 4. The CDR3 consists of 16 residues.

This clonotype was found many times. V usage is TRBV7-2 and J usage is TRBJ1-2, with 8 bases identical to TRBD1. The J segment lost 5 bases and the V segment lost 5 bases, leaving 4 bases of the junction unmatched. Germline V gives CDR1 SGHTA, CDR2 FQGNSA. The CDR3 contains 13 residues. The CDR3 DNA is TGTGCCAGCAGCCCTGACAGGGGTTATGGCTACACCTTC. It encodes CASSPDRGYGYTF.

Ten or more counts support this clonotype. The chain recombines TRBV6-5 with TRBJ2-7, with D possibly called TRBD1 or TRBD2 (5 bases each). V lost 6 bases and J lost 5, with 17 bases in between. Germline V gene lookup returns CDR1 MNHEY and CDR2 SVGAGI. The CDR3 length is 14 residues. CDR3 DNA sequence: TGTGCCAGCAGCCTAGGGGTGGAGCGGCACGAGCAGTACTTC. It yields the protein CASSLGVERHEQYF.

This clonotype was counted a single time. The chain has TRBV6-5 and TRBJ2-7; D is uncertain. The J call may be wrong; the DNA end is better matched by TRBJ2-5. The germline V gene encodes CDR1 MNHEY and CDR2 SVGAGI. This CDR3 region has 16 residues. In nucleotides, the CDR3 is TGTGCCAGCAGTTACGTGGCGGCCGTGAGTCTCGAGACCCAGTACTTC. Translating it yields CASSYVAAVSLETQYF.

This clonotype was seen many times. This chain connects TRBV6-5 to TRBJ1-2; 10 nucleotides match TRBD1. Germline CDR1 and CDR2: MNHEY and SVGAGI. The V segment lost 9 bases and the J segment 0 bases; nucleotides outside the gene matches: 10. The CDR3 totals 16 residues. The CDR3 reads CASRTGTGEPNYGYTF. The CDR3 nucleotides are TGTGCCAGTCGTACGGGGACAGGGGAGCCTAACTATGGCTACACCTTC.

This chain uses TRBV20-1 with TRBJ1-2, with 7 positions matching TRBD1. The germline CDR1 and CDR2 sequences are DFQATT and SNEGSKA (reference sequence). This CDR3 has 12 residues. The trim removed 3 bases at V and 7 bases at J, leaving 5 bases unmatched. CDR3 region: CSASKQGSGYTF. CDR3 nucleotide sequence: TGCAGTGCTAGTAAACAGGGGTCTGGCTACACCTTC.

The chain is built from TRBV7-9 and TRBJ2-5, with D perhaps matching TRBD2 (6 bases). CDR1 and CDR2 from the germline V gene are SEHNR and FQNEAQ (reference sequence). CDR3 length equals 15 residues. The germline V and J ends were trimmed by 5 bases and 7 bases, with 20 bases remaining between them. Here the CDR3 reads CASSLTGEGGATQYF. CDR3 nucleotides: TGTGCCAGCAGCCTCACGGGGGAAGGAGGGGCGACCCAGTACTTC.

The V call is TRBV6-2 or TRBV6-3, the J call TRBJ1-2; possibly TRBD1 for D (5 bases). This CDR3 is built from 12 residues. The ends were cut back, 8 bases at V and 2 bases at J, with 9 bases in the middle. The germline gives CDR1 MNHEY, CDR2 SVGEGT. The CDR3 region is CASQGPNYGYTF. CDR3 coding DNA: TGTGCCAGCCAGGGACCGAACTATGGCTACACCTTC.

The chain has TRBV3-1 and TRBJ2-6, with a possible D match to TRBD1 (5 bases). The V gene's germline CDR1 is LGHDT and CDR2 YNNKEL (reference sequence). The V gene lost 0 bases and the J gene lost 2 bases, with 8 bases spanning the gap. CDR3 length equals 16 residues. CDR3 in DNA: TGTGCCAGCAGCCAAGATATGGGGCCTGGGGCCAACGTCCTGACTTTC. This encodes CASSQDMGPGANVLTF.

The chain joins TRBV9 to TRBJ1-4, with 9 bases matching TRBD1. The CDR3 has 16 residues. Germline CDR1 SGDLS, CDR2 YYNGEE. After removal of 4 bases from V and 3 bases from J, the junction contained 7 bases not matched to a gene. Here the CDR3 DNA reads TGTGCCAGCAGCCCCGGGACAGGGACCCCTAATGAAAAACTGTTTTTT. It is translated as CASSPGTGTPNEKLFF. The full variable domain, completed using reference TRBV9 and TRBJ1-4, is DSGVTQTPKHLITATGQRVTLRCSPRSGDLSVYWYQQSLDQGLQFLIQYYNGEERAKGNILERFSAQQFPDLHSELNLSSLELGDSALYFCASSPGTGTPNEKLFFGSGTQLSVL.

The rearrangement uses TRBV30 and TRBJ1-2; 7 positions match TRBD1. CDR3 size: 12 residues. The V gene's germline CDR1 is GTSNPN and CDR2 SVGIG (reference sequence). J gave up 5 bases and V 4 bases, and 4 bases lay outside the gene matches. The CDR3 coding sequence is TGTGCCTGGACACACAGGGGTTATGGCTACACCTTC. Translated: CAWTHRGYGYTF.

J is TRBJ1-1 and V is TRBV5-1; the match to TRBD1 covers 7 bases. The V segment lost 3 bases and the J segment 3 bases; nucleotides outside the gene matches: 2. The germline V gene has CDR1 SGHRS and CDR2 YFSETQ. The CDR3 has 13 residues. The CDR3 is CASSSQGDTEAFF. Written as DNA, the CDR3 is TGCGCCAGCAGCTCCCAGGGGGACACTGAAGCTTTCTTT.

This clonotype was counted a few times. The chain combines TRBV7-3 with TRBJ1-1; D not resolved. The CDR3 has 14 residues. The germline V gene has CDR1 SGHTA and CDR2 FQGTGA. V was trimmed by 6 bases and J by 4 bases, leaving 15 bases between them. The CDR3 nucleotides are TGTGCCAGCAGGGTAAACGGAGGAACCACTGAAGCTTTCTTT. Translating gives CASRVNGGTTEAFF. The full variable domain, rest sourced from reference TRBV7-3 and TRBJ1-1, is GAGVSQTPSNKVTEKGKYVELRCDPISGHTALYWYRQSLGQGPEFLIYFQGTGAADDSGLPNDRFFAVRPEGSVSTLKIQRTERGDSAVYLCASRVNGGTTEAFFGQGTRLTVV.